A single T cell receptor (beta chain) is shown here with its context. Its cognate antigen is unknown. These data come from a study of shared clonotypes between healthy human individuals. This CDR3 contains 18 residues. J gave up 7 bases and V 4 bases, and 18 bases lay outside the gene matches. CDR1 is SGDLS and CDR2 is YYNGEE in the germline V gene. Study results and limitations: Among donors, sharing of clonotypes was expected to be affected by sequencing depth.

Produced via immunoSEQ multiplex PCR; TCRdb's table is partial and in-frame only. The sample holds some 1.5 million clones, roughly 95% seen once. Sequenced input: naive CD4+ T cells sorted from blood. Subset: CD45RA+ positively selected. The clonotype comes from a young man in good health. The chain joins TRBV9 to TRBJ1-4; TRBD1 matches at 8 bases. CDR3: CASSKLGTGNWGSEKLFF. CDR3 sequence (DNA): TGTGCCAGCAGCAAATTGGGGACAGGTAACTGGGGGAGTGAAAAACTGTTTTTT.